The rows below give T cell receptor beta chains drawn from one sample of a study of blood T cell repertoires in COVID-19. Sequencing was performed with immunoSEQ multiplex PCR; in TCRdb, only in-frame clones are kept and a portion is missing. This table holds 150,000 to 200,000 clones, roughly 86% found once. The sequencing sample was made of peripheral blood. The receptors originated from a woman aged 80 or over in a cohort sampled during active or convalescent COVID-19. CDR3s include the opening cysteine and the closing phenylalanine or tryptophan. D genes are given only for firm matches. Some rows have no size entry. The others give once, few or many, or a class for an expanded clone.

>TRBJ1-5|-|-|TRBV4-1
TGCGCCAGCAGCACGAGACTTCGGCAGCCCCAGCATTTT
CASSTRLRQPQHF
>TRBJ2-7|TRBD1|-|TRBV27
TGTGCCAGCAGTTTTTGGGGACAGGGTAAATACGAGCAGTACTTC
CASSFWGQGKYEQYF
>TRBJ2-7|TRBD2|-|TRBV2
TGTGCCAGCAGTGATTCTGTGGTAGCGGGGACAAGGGACGAGCAGTACTTC
CASSDSVVAGTRDEQYF
>TRBJ1-1|-|-|TRBV6-6
TGTGCCAGCATTCACGAGGCGGGTGGAGACACTGAAGCTTTCTTT
CASIHEAGGDTEAFF
>TRBJ1-1|TRBD1|-|TRBV5-6
TGTGCCAGCAGCTTCGGGACAGGAGTAATGAACACTGAAGCTTTCTTT
CASSFGTGVMNTEAFF
>TRBJ1-5|-|once|TRBV7-9
TGTGCCAGCAGGTACGGGGATCAGCCCCAGCATTTT
CASRYGDQPQHF
>TRBJ2-5|TRBD2|-|TRBV3-1/TRBV3-2
TGTGCCAGCAGCCAAGCTAGCGGGAGCGGCGAGACCCAGTACTTC
CASSQASGSGETQYF
>TRBJ2-3|TRBD2|-|TRBV19
TGTGCCAGTAGTGCTGCGTCCGGGACTAGCGGCACAGATACGCAGTATTTT
CASSAASGTSGTDTQYF
>TRBJ2-3|TRBD2|-|TRBV9
TGTGCCAGCAGCCCACGACTAGCATTAGATACGCAGTATTTT
CASSPRLALDTQYF
>TRBJ2-5|-|-|TRBV28
TGTGCCAGCAGCGCCGGGACAATGCAAGAGACCCAGTACTTC
CASSAGTMQETQYF
>TRBJ2-1|TRBD1|-|TRBV5-1
TGCGCCAGCAGCCGTCCGGGACAGGGGGTCTACAATGAGCAGTTCTTC
CASSRPGQGVYNEQFF
>TRBJ2-5|-|-|TRBV4-1
TGCGCCAGCAGCCCTCGAGCGGGCGGGATGGGTTACCAAGAGACCCAGTACTTC
CASSPRAGGMGYQETQYF
>TRBJ1-6|TRBD1|-|TRBV4-3
TGCGCCAGCAGCCGTGACCGGGACAGCGATTCACCCCTCCACTTT
CASSRDRDSDSPLHF
>TRBJ2-3|TRBD2|-|TRBV3-1/TRBV3-2
TGTGCCAGCAGCCAAGGCCGACTAGCGGGACGAATTTTCGGGACAGATACGCAGTATTTT
CASSQGRLAGRIFGTDTQYF
>TRBJ1-2|-|-|TRBV24-1
TGTGCCCGAGTGAAGTGTTTTGAGGGCTACACCTTC
CARVKCFEGYTF
>TRBJ2-3|TRBD2|-|TRBV28
TGTGCCAGCAGCTCGACTAGCGGGAAGGGGACAGATACGCAGTATTTT
CASSSTSGKGTDTQYF
>TRBJ2-3|-|once|TRBV15
TGTGCCACCAGCCCTCGGACTGGGGATACGCAGTATTTT
CATSPRTGDTQYF
>TRBJ1-4|TRBD1|-|TRBV18
TGTGCCAGCTCACACCGGACAGGGGGGTCTAATGAAAAACTGTTTTTT
CASSHRTGGSNEKLFF
>TRBJ2-5|TRBD2|-|TRBV11-2
TGTGCCAGCAGACTAGCGGGGGAGGCCCAGTACTTC
CASRLAGEAQYF
>TRBJ2-1|-|once|TRBV9
TGTGCCAGCAGCGTAGAGGGGGGGAGTTACAATGAGCAGTTCTTC
CASSVEGGSYNEQFF
>TRBJ1-1|TRBD1|-|TRBV18
TGTGCCAGCTCACCGGGACAGATGAACACTGAAGCTTTCTTT
CASSPGQMNTEAFF
>TRBJ1-5|-|few|TRBV29-1
TGCAGCGTGAGCCTAGGTCGGGGACTTCAGCCCCAGCATTTT
CSVSLGRGLQPQHF
>TRBJ1-4|TRBD1|-|TRBV5-1
TGCGCCAGCAGGTCACCGGGACAGGGGGCACAGCGTGGTGAAAAACTGTTTTTT
CASRSPGQGAQRGEKLFF
>TRBJ1-2|TRBD1|-|TRBV6-5
TGTGCCAGCACCATAGACAGGGAGGGCTACACCTTC
CASTIDREGYTF
>TRBJ2-3|TRBD1|-|TRBV5-4
TGTGCCAGCAGCTTGGCCCAGGGGGCAGATACGCAGTATTTT
CASSLAQGADTQYF
>TRBJ1-1|-|-|TRBV7-8
TGTGCCAGCAGCTTAGGGCAGGCCGGGGACACTGAAGCTTTCTTT
CASSLGQAGDTEAFF
>TRBJ1-2|-|-|TRBV18
TGTGCCAGCTCACCAGTGGAGGACTATGGCTACACCTTC
CASSPVEDYGYTF